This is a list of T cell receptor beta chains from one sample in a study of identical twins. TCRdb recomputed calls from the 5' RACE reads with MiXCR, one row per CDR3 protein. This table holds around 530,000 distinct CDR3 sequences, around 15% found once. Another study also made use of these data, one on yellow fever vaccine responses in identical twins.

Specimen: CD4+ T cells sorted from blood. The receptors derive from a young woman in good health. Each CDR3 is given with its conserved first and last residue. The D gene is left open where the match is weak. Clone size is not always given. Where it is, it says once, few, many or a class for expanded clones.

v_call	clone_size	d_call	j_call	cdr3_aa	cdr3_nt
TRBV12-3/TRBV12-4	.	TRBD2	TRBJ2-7	CASSNSGASYEQYF	TGTGCCAGCAGTAATAGCGGGGCAAGCTACGAGCAGTACTTC
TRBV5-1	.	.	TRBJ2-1	CASSLDRNNEQFF	TGCGCCAGCAGCTTGGACAGGAACAATGAGCAGTTCTTC
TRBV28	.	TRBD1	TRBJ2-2	CASSSRTGLVGELFF	TGTGCCAGCAGTTCCAGGACAGGGTTGGTCGGGGAGCTGTTTTTT
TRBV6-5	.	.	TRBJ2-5	CASSWGPHSSHSEETQYF	TGTGCCAGCAGTTGGGGACCCCATAGTTCGCATAGCGAAGAGACCCAGTACTTC
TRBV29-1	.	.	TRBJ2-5	CSVGPNRQTQETQYF	TGCAGCGTTGGACCCAATAGACAGACCCAAGAGACCCAGTACTTC
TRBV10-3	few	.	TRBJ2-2	CATTRAGELFF	TGTGCCACGACACGAGCCGGGGAGCTGTTTTTT
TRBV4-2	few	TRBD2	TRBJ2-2	CASSQDRLAGTGELFF	TGTGCCAGCAGCCAAGATCGGCTAGCGGGGACCGGGGAGCTGTTTTTT
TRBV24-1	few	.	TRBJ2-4	CATSESGTPLAKNIQYF	TGTGCCACCAGTGAAAGTGGGACACCACTAGCCAAAAACATTCAGTACTTC
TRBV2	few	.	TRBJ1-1	CASMLNTEAFF	TGTGCCAGCATGTTGAACACTGAAGCTTTCTTT
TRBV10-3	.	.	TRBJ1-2	CAISERMTLEKDTF	TGTGCCATCAGTGAGCGAATGACCCTCGAAAAGGACACCTTC
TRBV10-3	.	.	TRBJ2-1	CAISEARRYNEQFF	TGTGCCATCAGTGAGGCCAGACGGTACAATGAGCAGTTCTTC
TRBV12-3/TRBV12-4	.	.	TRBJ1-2	CASSWDGYGYTF	TGTGCCAGCAGCTGGGACGGCTATGGCTACACCTTC
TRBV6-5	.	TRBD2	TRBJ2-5	CASSYSIVTSGRKETQYF	TGTGCCAGCAGTTACTCGATAGTGACTAGCGGGAGGAAGGAGACCCAGTACTTC
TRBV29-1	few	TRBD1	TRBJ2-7	CSVYGDSRTDEQYF	TGCAGCGTTTACGGGGACAGTCGTACGGACGAGCAGTACTTC
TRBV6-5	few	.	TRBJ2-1	CASSSWTPSYHNEQFF	TGTGCCAGCAGTTCCTGGACACCATCATACCACAATGAGCAGTTCTTC
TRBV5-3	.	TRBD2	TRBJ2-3	CARSPSIGLAGTDTQYF	TGTGCCAGAAGCCCATCTATCGGACTAGCGGGAACAGATACGCAGTATTTT
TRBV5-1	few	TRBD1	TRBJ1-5	CASSPGTGGMNSNQPQHF	TGCGCCAGCAGCCCAGGGACAGGGGGCATGAATAGCAATCAGCCCCAGCATTTT
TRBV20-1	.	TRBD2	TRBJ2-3	CSASRGAGAGTDTQYF	TGCAGTGCCAGCAGAGGAGCGGGAGCTGGGACAGATACGCAGTATTTT
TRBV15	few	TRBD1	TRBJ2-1	CATSSPGTGYYNEQFF	TGTGCCACCAGCAGCCCCGGGACAGGGTACTACAATGAGCAGTTCTTC
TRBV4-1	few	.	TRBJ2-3	CASSPTAASDTQYF	TGCGCCAGCAGCCCCACCGCAGCCTCAGATACGCAGTATTTT
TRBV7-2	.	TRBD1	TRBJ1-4	CASSFGQAYNEKLFF	TGTGCCAGCAGCTTCGGACAGGCCTATAATGAAAAACTGTTTTTT
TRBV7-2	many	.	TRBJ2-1	CASSLNRDNEQFF	TGTGCCAGCAGCTTAAACCGAGACAATGAGCAGTTCTTC
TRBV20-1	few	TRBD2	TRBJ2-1	CSAGMNSGRAGKQFF	TGCAGTGCTGGGATGAATAGCGGGAGGGCCGGGAAGCAGTTCTTC
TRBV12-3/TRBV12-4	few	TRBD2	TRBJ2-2	CASSGGVNTGELFF	TGTGCCAGCAGCGGGGGGGTGAACACCGGGGAGCTGTTTTTT
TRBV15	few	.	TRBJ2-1	CATSRELGTLGTNEQFF	TGTGCCACCAGCAGAGAACTCGGGACTCTGGGGACCAATGAGCAGTTCTTC
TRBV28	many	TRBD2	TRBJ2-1	CASSLPNPTTSGSRHEQFF	TGTGCCAGCAGTCTACCGAACCCTACGACTAGCGGGAGTCGGCATGAGCAGTTCTTC
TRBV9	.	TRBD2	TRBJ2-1	CASSVSLAADNEQFF	TGTGCCAGCAGCGTCTCTCTAGCGGCAGACAATGAGCAGTTCTTC
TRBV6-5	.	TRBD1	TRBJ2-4	CASMDRGLGIQYF	TGTGCCAGCATGGACAGGGGGCTTGGCATTCAGTACTTC
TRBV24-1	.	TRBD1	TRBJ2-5	CATGGTGIQETQYF	TGTGCCACGGGGGGGACAGGGATCCAAGAGACCCAGTACTTC
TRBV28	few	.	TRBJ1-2	CASTEAGYGYGYTF	TGTGCCAGCACCGAAGCAGGGTACGGCTATGGCTACACCTTC
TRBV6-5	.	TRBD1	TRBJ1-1	CASSSLDRESAEAFF	TGTGCCAGCAGTTCCCTGGACAGGGAAAGCGCTGAAGCTTTCTTT
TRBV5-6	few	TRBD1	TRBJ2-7	CASSNLGTGYYEQYF	TGTGCCAGCAGCAATCTTGGGACAGGCTACTACGAGCAGTACTTC
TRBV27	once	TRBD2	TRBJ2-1	CASSERDGPRGEQFF	TGTGCCAGCAGTGAGCGGGATGGCCCTCGTGGGGAGCAGTTCTTC
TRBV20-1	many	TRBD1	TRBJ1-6	CSARSPGTGNSPLHF	TGCAGTGCTAGAAGTCCCGGGACAGGAAATTCACCCCTCCACTTT
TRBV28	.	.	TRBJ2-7	CASSQSGTPLGHEQYF	TGTGCCAGCAGTCAATCCGGGACCCCCCTCGGTCACGAGCAGTACTTC